The 26 T cell receptor beta chains below all came from one sample that was sequenced in a study of T cell responses to AZD1222 COVID-19 vaccine. The data were produced by immunoSEQ multiplex PCR, yet TCRdb's version contains in-frame clones alone and is incomplete. The sample shows 40,000 or so clones, over 70% of them seen only once. This specimen consisted of peripheral blood, obtained 28 days after the second AZD1222 dose. The receptors come from an adult who received the AZD1222 COVID-19 vaccine.

The genes are TRBV4-1 and TRBJ1-1; TRBD1 agrees at 7 bases. Germline-derived CDR1 and CDR2 are MGHRA and YSYEKL. Unmatched junction bases numbered 8, after V lost 5 bases and J lost 5 bases. The CDR3 spans 14 residues. CDR3 bases: TGCGCCAGCAGCGCACCGACAGGGCGGACTGAAGCTTTCTTT. The encoded protein is CASSAPTGRTEAFF.

J is TRBJ1-2 and V is TRBV6-5, with 7 positions matching TRBD1. The CDR3 has 16 amino acids. Germline lookup yields CDR1 MNHEY and CDR2 SVGAGI. Germline trimming cut 0 bases from V and 0 bases from J; bases unmatched to any gene: 4. The CDR3 DNA sequence: TGTGCCAGCAGTTACTCGGGGACAGCAACTAACTATGGCTACACCTTC. Its translation is CASSYSGTATNYGYTF.

The chain couples TRBV7-9 to TRBJ1-3; 7 bases are shared with TRBD1. There are 14 residues in the CDR3. CDR1 and CDR2 (germline): SEHNR, FQNEAQ (reference sequence). Losses at the gene ends were 3 bases for V and 5 bases for J; bases not matched to a gene: 4. The CDR3 here is CASSFEGARNTIYF. In DNA form, the CDR3 reads TGTGCCAGCAGCTTCGAGGGGGCACGAAACACCATATATTTT.

V is TRBV15 and J is TRBJ1-3; D is ambiguous. Germline CDR1 and CDR2: LNHNV and YYDKDF (reference sequence). With 0 bases removed from V and 1 base from J, the gap between germline ends came to 7 bases. This CDR3 region has 15 residues. DNA of the CDR3: TGTGCCACCAGCAGAGACCCGGGTTCTGGAAACACCATATATTTT. This gives the protein CATSRDPGSGNTIYF.

This clone was recorded a few times. The J gene is TRBJ2-7, the V gene TRBV29-1; D possibly uses TRBD1 or TRBD2 (5 bases each). Germline V CDR1 and CDR2: SQVTM, ANQGSEA. The CDR3 runs 14 residues. The ends were cut back, 5 bases at V and 0 bases at J, with 14 bases in the middle. The CDR3 spells CSVRGTGSSYEQYF. DNA for the CDR3: TGCAGCGTTAGAGGGACGGGGAGCTCCTACGAGCAGTACTTC.

The chain is built from TRBV24-1 and TRBJ1-2; unclear D gene. The CDR3 runs to 12 residues. V lost 4 bases and J lost 6, with 8 bases in between. Germline CDR1 and CDR2: KGHDR and SFDVKD. The CDR3 region is CATSEGLHGYTF. The DNA of the CDR3 is TGTGCCACCAGTGAGGGGTTGCATGGCTACACCTTC.

The chain's CDR3 is CASSFTAPTMNTEAFF. The CDR3 nucleotides read TGTGCCAGCAGTTTTACGGCTCCAACCATGAACACTGAAGCTTTCTTT. The gene calls are TRBV27 and TRBJ1-1; D uncertain. V was clipped by 3 bases and J by 0 bases, with 14 bases between them. The CDR3 is 16 amino acids. Looked up from germline, CDR1 is MNHEY and CDR2 is SMNVEV (reference sequence).

V is TRBV6-5 and J is TRBJ1-4; D unresolved. This CDR3 has 14 residues. The germline CDR1 and CDR2 sequences are MNHEY and SVGAGI. Between the trimmed V and J ends, which lost 5 bases and 0 bases, there was a span of 7 bases. DNA for the CDR3: TGTGCCAGCAGTACCATTGCAACTAATGAAAAACTGTTTTTT. This gives the protein CASSTIATNEKLFF.

This clone was seen more than once but under ten times. The chain has TRBV9 and TRBJ2-2, with no clear D. Germline loops: CDR1 SGDLS, CDR2 YYNGEE. The CDR3 is 15 amino acids. V shed 4 bases and J shed 1 base, with 11 bases lying between them. The chain's CDR3 is CASSPLKGNTGELFF. For the CDR3, the DNA is TGTGCCAGCAGCCCCCTAAAAGGGAACACCGGGGAGCTGTTTTTT.

V and J are TRBV12-3 or TRBV12-4 and TRBJ1-1; D not resolved. V was pared by 7 bases and J by 4 bases, with 10 bases between. The CDR3 contains 12 residues. The CDR3 nucleotides read TGTGCCAGCATCTCGGGTGGCACTGAAGCTTTCTTT. This translates into CASISGGTEAFF.

The chain carries TRBV7-2 and TRBJ2-1, with 13 bases lining up with TRBD2. The CDR3 is made up of 16 amino acids. Germline V gene lookup returns CDR1 SGHTA and CDR2 FQGNSA. J gave up 9 bases and V 1 base, and 6 bases lay outside the gene matches. CDR3 sequence reads: CASSLGGLAGTGEQFF. The CDR3 coding sequence is TGTGCCAGCAGCTTAGGGGGACTAGCGGGGACTGGTGAGCAGTTCTTC.

This rearrangement joins TRBV5-1 to TRBJ2-7; D is undetermined. The V end was cut by 0 bases, the J end by 5 bases, with 9 bases between. The CDR3 consists of 13 residues. Per the germline V gene, CDR1 is SGHRS and CDR2 is YFSETQ. The CDR3 spells CASSLVAVDEQYF. The CDR3, as DNA: TGCGCCAGCAGCTTGGTGGCGGTCGACGAGCAGTACTTC.

The rearrangement joins TRBV5-4 to TRBJ2-7, with a weak D call TRBD1 (5 bases). Germline values: CDR1 SGHNT, CDR2 YYREEE (reference sequence). V was shortened by 2 bases and J by 4 bases, with 13 bases between the two germline ends. This CDR3 contains 14 residues. The CDR3 DNA follows: TGTGCCAGCAGCTTTGACAGCTTGGGATACGAGCAGTACTTC. Translated, it gives CASSFDSLGYEQYF.

The gene calls are TRBV11-2 and TRBJ1-1; D unresolved. Germline CDR1 is SGHAT and CDR2 is FQNNGV. V lost 5 bases and J 1 base, leaving 14 bases between the germline ends. The length of the CDR3 is 15 residues. CDR3 nucleotides: TGTGCCAGCAGCCCCCTAGGCGGGAGGAACACTGAAGCTTTCTTT. Protein sequence: CASSPLGGRNTEAFF.

V gene TRBV18 combines with J gene TRBJ2-7; D remains ambiguous. The V and J ends lost 2 bases and 7 bases respectively, with 9 bases between them. The CDR3 has 12 amino acids. The germline V gene encodes CDR1 KGHSH and CDR2 LQKENI. As DNA, the CDR3 is TGTGCCAGCTCACCAAGTTCGAAAGAGCAGTACTTC. Its protein is CASSPSSKEQYF. Full variable domain (outside the CDR3, taken from reference TRBV18 and TRBJ2-7): NAGVMQNPRHLVRRRGQEARLRCSPMKGHSHVYWYRQLPEEGLKFMVYLQKENIIDESGMPKERFSAEFPKEGPSILRIQQVVRGDSAAYFCASSPSSKEQYFGPGTRLTVT.

The gene calls are TRBV6-4 and TRBJ1-1; 7 bases line up with TRBD1. The CDR3 spans 15 residues. Germline values: CDR1 MRHNA, CDR2 SNTAGT. J lost 7 bases, V lost 0 bases, and 8 bases had no gene match. The DNA for the CDR3 is TGTGCCAGCAGTGACTCGAGAGACAGGGATGTTGAAGCTTTCTTT. Amino acid sequence: CASSDSRDRDVEAFF.

The chain uses TRBV6-5 and TRBJ2-1; 8 positions match TRBD1. Germline lookup yields CDR1 MNHEY and CDR2 SVGAGI. J lost 7 bases, V lost 9 bases, and 14 bases had no gene match. CDR3 size: 15 residues. The CDR3 bases are TGTGCCAGTAGGGAGCCAGGGGGCGCGGGTAATGAGCAGTTCTTC. Protein sequence: CASREPGGAGNEQFF.

V is TRBV27 and J is TRBJ1-6; 7 nucleotides line up with TRBD1. The CDR3 totals 14 residues. The germline V gene encodes CDR1 MNHEY and CDR2 SMNVEV (reference sequence). J lost 6 bases, V lost 7 bases, and 6 bases had no gene match. The CDR3 DNA reads TGTGCCAGCACCCCGGGACAGCCTAATTCACCCCTCCACTTT. It translates to CASTPGQPNSPLHF.

The chain couples TRBV5-1 to TRBJ2-7, with TRBD1 matching 7 bases. This CDR3 spans 16 amino acids. Germline lookup yields CDR1 SGHRS and CDR2 YFSETQ. V gave up 3 bases and J gave up 6 bases; unmatched junction bases: 15. The CDR3 spells CASSWGTAQRIGEQYF. CDR3 in DNA: TGCGCCAGCAGCTGGGGGACAGCGCAGAGGATCGGCGAGCAGTACTTC.

This sequence joins TRBV10-2 and TRBJ1-5; no definite D call. The J call is doubtful: the DNA matches TRBJ2-3 better. The germline CDR1 and CDR2 sequences are WSHSY and SAAADI. CDR3 length: 13 residues. In DNA, the CDR3 is TGCGCCAGCAGTGAGGGACGAAATCAGCCCCAGTATTTT. Protein: CASSEGRNQPQYF.

J is TRBJ1-2 and V is TRBV24-1; D gene ambiguous. CDR3 length equals 11 residues. Germline CDR1 reads KGHDR; CDR2 reads SFDVKD. Trimming took off 3 bases at V and 4 bases at J, with 2 bases between the two ends. The DNA of the CDR3 is TGTGCCACCAGTGATCTCTATGGCTACACCTTC. It translates to CATSDLYGYTF.

The chain has TRBV11-3 and TRBJ2-7; unclear D gene. In germline, CDR1 is SGHNT, CDR2 YENEEA. There are 14 residues in the CDR3. V lost 5 bases and J 0 bases, leaving 11 bases between the germline ends. The chain's CDR3 is CASSPGWDSYEQYF. The CDR3 DNA reads as TGTGCCAGCAGCCCTGGCTGGGACTCCTACGAGCAGTACTTC.

V and J are TRBV5-1 and TRBJ2-5; 8 bases agree with TRBD1. The CDR3 has 14 residues. Germline V gene data show CDR1 as SGHRS and CDR2 as YFSETQ. V shed 7 bases and J 2 bases; nucleotides not matched to a gene: 7. CDR3 sequence: CASGRTGSQETQYF. CDR3 nucleotides: TGCGCCAGCGGAAGGACAGGGTCACAAGAGACCCAGTACTTC. Together with reference TRBV5-1 and TRBJ2-5, the CDR3 gives the full variable domain: KAGVTQTPRYLIKTRGQQVTLSCSPISGHRSVSWYQQTPGQGLQFLFEYFSETQRNKGNFPGRFSGRQFSNSRSEMNVSTLELGDSALYLCASGRTGSQETQYFGPGTRLLVL.

The chain couples TRBV6-5 to TRBJ2-2; D gene uncertain. With 7 bases removed from V and 0 bases from J, the gap between germline ends came to 6 bases. This CDR3 is built from 13 residues. The germline CDR1 and CDR2 sequences are MNHEY and SVGAGI. The CDR3 coding sequence is TGTGCCAGCAAAATTCCGAACACCGGGGAGCTGTTTTTT. Amino acid sequence: CASKIPNTGELFF.

The V and J genes are TRBV4-1 and TRBJ2-5, with TRBD1 matching 8 bases. This CDR3 is built from 15 residues. V was pared by 1 base and J by 2 bases, with 3 bases of the junction left unmatched. The germline V gene has CDR1 MGHRA and CDR2 YSYEKL. The CDR3 region has the DNA TGCGCCAGCAGCCAAGGGACAGGGAGACAAGAGACCCAGTACTTC. Encoded protein: CASSQGTGRQETQYF.

On this clone: Distinct nucleotide sequences in the sample also encode this CDR3. The J gene is TRBJ1-3, the V gene TRBV6-5; D perhaps matches TRBD1 (5 bases). Trimming removed 2 bases from V and 4 bases from J, with 9 bases in between. Germline CDR1 reads MNHEY; CDR2 reads SVGAGI. CDR3 length equals 14 residues. DNA of the CDR3: TGTGCCAGCAGTTACGGGGGTTCAGGAAACACCATATATTTT. As protein: CASSYGGSGNTIYF.